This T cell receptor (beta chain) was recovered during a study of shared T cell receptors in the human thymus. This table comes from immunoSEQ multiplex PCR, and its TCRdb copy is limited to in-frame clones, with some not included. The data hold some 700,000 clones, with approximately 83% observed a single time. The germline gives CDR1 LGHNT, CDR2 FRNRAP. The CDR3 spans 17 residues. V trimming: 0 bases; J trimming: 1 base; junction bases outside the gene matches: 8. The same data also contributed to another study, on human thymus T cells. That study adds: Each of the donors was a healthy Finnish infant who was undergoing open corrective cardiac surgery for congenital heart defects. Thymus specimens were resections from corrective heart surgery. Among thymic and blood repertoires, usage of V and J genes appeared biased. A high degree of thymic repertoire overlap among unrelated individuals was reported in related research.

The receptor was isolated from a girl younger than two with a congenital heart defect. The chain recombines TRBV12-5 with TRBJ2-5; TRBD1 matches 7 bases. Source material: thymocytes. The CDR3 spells CASGLVVQGVAQETQYF. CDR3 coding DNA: TGTGCTAGTGGTTTGGTAGTGCAGGGGGTGGCCCAAGAGACCCAGTACTTC.